This record concerns one TCR beta chain sequence. Its antigen is unidentified. This record comes from a study of regulatory T cells. Study-wide points: Hydrophobic residues at CDR3 positions 6 and 7 were enriched in conventional CD4+ T cells of CD3G-deficient patients.

The V gene end was trimmed by 6 bases and the J gene end by 5 bases; junction bases not matched to a gene: 11. Looked up from germline, CDR1 is MDHEN and CDR2 is SYDVKM. The CDR3 runs 15 residues. Primers: 52 TRBV forward and 13 TRBJ reverse. Clones were read by immunoSEQ multiplex PCR, and TCRdb kept only the in-frame ones, dropping some. The data show tens of thousands of clones, 88% seen once. Patients aged 2 to 39 years had fewer naive and more memory CD4+ and CD8+ T cells. CD4+ cells were sorted into CD25-high CD127-low regulatory cells and CD25-low CD127-high conventional cells. This sequence joins TRBV28 and TRBJ2-5; 8 nucleotides line up with TRBD1. Specimen: conventional CD4+ T cells sorted from blood. This sequence was found in a child younger than 18 with CD3G deficiency. The chain's CDR3 is CASSRADRGRETQYF. CDR3 in DNA: TGTGCCAGCAGCCGAGCAGACAGGGGACGCGAGACCCAGTACTTC.